The next 2 T cell receptor beta chains were all read from a single sample in a study of cytomegalovirus exposure and HLA in healthy donors. PCR involved 60 Vbeta and 13 Jbeta primers. Clones were sequenced by immunoSEQ multiplex PCR, and TCRdb holds only the in-frame ones, with some missing. The sample comprises 200,000 or so clones, approximately 78% of which are singletons, and about 2.5% rests with the top ten. The sequenced material came from PBMCs. Source of these receptors: a woman in her thirties or forties in good health and CMV-seronegative.

The chain carries TRBV7-3 and TRBJ2-3, with 9 bases that match TRBD1. With V trimmed by 4 bases and J by 4 bases, 3 bases remained unmatched. The germline V gene encodes CDR1 SGHTA and CDR2 FQGTGA. The CDR3 sequence is 14 residues long. CDR3: CASSSGQGADTQYF. The CDR3, as DNA: TGTGCCAGCAGCTCGGGACAGGGTGCAGATACGCAGTATTTT.

CDR3 DNA: TGTGCCAGCAGCTTAGCACCCCTAACACAGGGAAGAGCTAACTATGGCTACACCTTC. Translation gives CASSLAPLTQGRANYGYTF. V gene TRBV7-2 combines with J gene TRBJ1-2, with D maybe TRBD1 (6 bases). There are 19 residues in the CDR3. The germline V and J ends were trimmed by 0 bases and 0 bases, with 20 bases remaining between them. CDR1 is SGHTA and CDR2 is FQGNSA in the germline V gene.